Listed below are T cell receptor beta chains from one sample, sequenced in a study of beta chain features in type 1 diabetes. The method was immunoSEQ multiplex PCR; TCRdb's version includes in-frame clones alone and lacks a portion of them. This table holds around 160,000 clones, 63% found once. Sequencing was done on a sample of naive CD4+ T cells from blood. These receptors came from a man aged 25 to 45 with type 1 diabetes. Each CDR3 is given with its conserved first and last residue. D genes are given only for firm matches. Not every row has a clone size; where given, it reads once, few, many or a size class.

size	D	J	V	CDR3	DNA
few	TRBD2	TRBJ2-1	TRBV9	CASSLTGTSGHNEQFF	TGTGCCAGCAGCCTCACCGGGACTAGCGGGCACAATGAGCAGTTCTTC
-	-	TRBJ1-1	TRBV7-9	CASSLSSGTTEAFF	TGTGCCAGCAGCTTATCCTCAGGGACGACTGAAGCTTTCTTT
-	-	TRBJ1-1	TRBV7-9	CASSQQGKGTEAFF	TGTGCCAGCAGCCAACAGGGTAAGGGCACTGAAGCTTTCTTT
-	-	TRBJ2-6	TRBV2	CASRRRVPGANVLTF	TGTGCCAGCAGGCGACGGGTCCCCGGGGCCAACGTCCTGACTTTC
few	-	TRBJ2-5	TRBV29-1	CSVEKFETQYF	TGCAGCGTTGAAAAGTTTGAGACCCAGTACTTC
-	TRBD2	TRBJ2-1	TRBV5-1	CASSPGGEQFF	TGCGCCAGCAGCCCGGGAGGTGAGCAGTTCTTC
-	-	TRBJ1-1	TRBV18	CASSVTGNTEAFF	TGTGCCAGCTCAGTGACAGGGAACACTGAAGCTTTCTTT
-	-	TRBJ2-4	TRBV30	CAWNPAGDINIQYF	TGTGCCTGGAACCCAGCCGGGGACATAAACATTCAGTACTTC
few	-	TRBJ2-7	TRBV15	CATSRDTGQGEQYF	TGTGCCACCAGCAGAGATACAGGGCAAGGCGAGCAGTACTTC
-	-	TRBJ2-1	TRBV5-1	CASSSSRGAWFF	TGCGCCAGCAGCTCCTCCAGGGGCGCTTGGTTCTTC
-	TRBD1	TRBJ2-1	TRBV6-9	CASSPRPDRVYSNEQFF	TGTGCCAGCAGTCCCCGCCCGGACAGGGTGTACTCCAATGAGCAGTTCTTC
-	TRBD1	TRBJ1-1	TRBV30	CAWSAGQGNTEAFF	TGTGCCTGGAGTGCTGGACAGGGTAACACTGAAGCTTTCTTT
-	-	TRBJ2-7	TRBV10-3	CAMGEVHYEQYF	TGTGCCATGGGGGAAGTTCACTACGAGCAGTACTTC
-	-	TRBJ1-1	TRBV23-1	CASLSLSGTEAFF	TGCGCCAGCTTATCACTTAGCGGTACTGAAGCTTTCTTT
-	TRBD2	TRBJ2-3	TRBV7-2	CASSREGDTQYF	TGTGCCAGCAGCCGGGAGGGAGATACGCAGTATTTT
-	-	TRBJ2-3	TRBV7-9	CASSLVLAPTHTQYF	TGTGCCAGCAGCTTGGTACTAGCCCCCACTCATACGCAGTATTTT
few	-	TRBJ2-1	TRBV2	CASSEGQPDNEQFF	TGTGCCAGCAGTGAAGGGCAGCCTGACAATGAGCAGTTCTTC
-	-	TRBJ2-3	TRBV6-5	CASSQTISPTDTQYF	TGTGCCAGCAGCCAGACGATCTCTCCCACAGATACGCAGTATTTT
-	-	TRBJ2-7	TRBV7-9	CASSLVGGSYEQYF	TGTGCCAGCAGCTTAGTCGGCGGCTCCTACGAGCAGTACTTC
-	-	TRBJ2-3	TRBV7-2	CASSLGLAPDTQYF	TGTGCCAGCAGCTTAGGGCTAGCTCCAGATACGCAGTATTTT
-	TRBD2	TRBJ2-3	TRBV11-2	CASSPGTSGGPGTDTQYF	TGTGCCAGCAGCCCGGGCACTAGCGGGGGGCCAGGCACAGATACGCAGTATTTT
few	-	TRBJ2-5	TRBV29-1	CSVDRDGETQYF	TGCAGCGTTGACAGGGATGGGGAGACCCAGTACTTC
few	TRBD1	TRBJ1-1	TRBV4-3	CASSQETGGDTEAFF	TGCGCCAGCAGCCAAGAGACAGGGGGGGACACTGAAGCTTTCTTT
once	-	TRBJ2-7	TRBV4-3	CASSQQTAREQYF	TGCGCCAGCAGCCAACAGACTGCTAGGGAGCAGTACTTC
-	TRBD1	TRBJ2-7	TRBV30	CAWSGQGQGSYEQYF	TGTGCCTGGTCGGGTCAGGGACAGGGATCCTACGAGCAGTACTTC
-	-	TRBJ2-3	TRBV18	CASSFTGTTDTQYF	TGTGCCAGCTCTTTCACAGGGACCACAGATACGCAGTATTTT
-	-	TRBJ1-6	TRBV15	CATSRDPGRNSPLHF	TGTGCCACCAGCAGAGACCCGGGGCGGAATTCACCCCTCCACTTT
-	-	TRBJ1-2	TRBV4-1	CASSQDIGAGYTF	TGCGCCAGCAGCCAAGATATTGGGGCCGGCTACACCTTC
-	TRBD1	TRBJ2-3	TRBV7-2	CASSLKTGEHTQYF	TGTGCCAGCAGCTTAAAGACAGGGGAGCATACGCAGTATTTT
-	-	TRBJ1-4	TRBV25-1	CASSRGFDEKLFF	TGTGCCAGCAGTAGGGGATTCGATGAAAAACTGTTTTTT
-	-	TRBJ2-7	TRBV4-2	CASSPGSGTYEQYF	TGTGCCAGCAGCCCGGGGTCGGGGACCTACGAGCAGTACTTC
few	-	TRBJ2-2	TRBV10-1	CASSDRGSGSTGELFF	TGCGCCAGCAGTGATAGGGGCTCCGGGAGCACCGGGGAGCTGTTTTTT
-	-	TRBJ2-3	TRBV6-5	CASSPQGVSTDTQYF	TGTGCCAGCAGTCCGCAGGGTGTTAGCACAGATACGCAGTATTTT
-	-	TRBJ2-1	TRBV7-9	CASSRSTGKRDEQFF	TGTGCCAGCAGCCGATCCACAGGGAAGCGGGATGAGCAGTTCTTC
once	-	TRBJ1-1	TRBV5-1	CASSFLHSVNTEAFF	TGCGCCAGCAGCTTTCTACACTCAGTGAACACTGAAGCTTTCTTT
-	-	TRBJ1-5	TRBV29-1	CSVAARGGAESPQHF	TGCAGCGTTGCCGCGCGGGGGGGCGCTGAATCGCCCCAGCATTTT
-	TRBD2	TRBJ2-2	TRBV7-2	CASSFLGGITGELFF	TGTGCCAGCAGCTTTCTGGGAGGGATCACCGGGGAGCTGTTTTTT
-	-	TRBJ2-7	TRBV14	CASSQAVREQYF	TGTGCCAGCAGCCAGGCCGTTAGGGAGCAGTACTTC
-	-	TRBJ1-2	TRBV7-9	CASSSGPPEDYGYTF	TGTGCCAGCAGCTCCGGGCCCCCTGAAGACTATGGCTACACCTTC
-	-	TRBJ2-1	TRBV5-1	CASSLGQGKQFF	TGCGCCAGCAGCTTGGGGCAGGGGAAGCAGTTCTTC
-	-	TRBJ1-1	TRBV18	CASSPQGDTEAFF	TGTGCCAGCTCACCACAGGGGGACACTGAAGCTTTCTTT
-	-	TRBJ2-1	TRBV7-2	CASSLVNSNEQFF	TGTGCCAGCAGCTTAGTCAATAGCAATGAGCAGTTCTTC
-	-	TRBJ1-1	TRBV30	CAWRDQGSEAFF	TGTGCCTGGAGGGACCAGGGTTCTGAAGCTTTCTTT
-	-	TRBJ2-7	TRBV29-1	CSAGSGSSYEQYF	TGCAGCGCCGGGTCAGGGAGCTCCTACGAGCAGTACTTC
few	-	TRBJ1-6	TRBV7-2	CASARAGGSPLHF	TGTGCCAGCGCCAGAGCGGGGGGTTCACCCCTCCACTTT